This record looks at one T cell receptor (beta chain) sequence and its context. Source study methods: Estimation of nucleated cell counts was performed using reference gene primer amplification. Sequencing used immunoSEQ multiplex PCR; TCRdb keeps in-frame clones, though not all of them. Clone size and the V and J calls come from that table; the DNA yielded D and trimming. The top ten clones hold approximately 35% of a sample with about 130,000 clones, approximately 80% of them seen once. Per germline, CDR1 LGHDT and CDR2 YNNKEL (reference sequence). Trimming cost V 6 bases and J 4 bases, with 24 bases left between them. The CDR3 totals 17 residues. These data originate in a study of blood T cell repertoires in COVID-19.

The sequence was obtained from a man aged 40-55 years with active or convalescent COVID-19. The material sequenced was peripheral blood. The V and J genes are TRBV3-1 (or the pseudogene TRBV3-2) and TRBJ2-5; possible D gene TRBD1, 5 bases. CDR3 in DNA: TGTGCCAGCAGACAGATAAAACCCCAGGGTGATGGAGAGACCCAGTACTTC. It translates to CASRQIKPQGDGETQYF.